This T cell receptor (beta chain) comes out of a study of technical replicates of blood from a handful of donors. Profiling relied on immunoSEQ multiplex PCR, and the TCRdb table lists in-frame clones only, not all of them. The table records under 85,000 clones, over 90% of them present only once. CDR3 length equals 14 residues. Per the germline V gene, CDR1 is GTSNPN and CDR2 is SVGIG (reference sequence). V was shortened by 2 bases and J by 5 bases, with 12 bases between the two germline ends. Sequenced input: T cells isolated from PBMCs. The V call is TRBV30, the J call TRBJ1-4, with a weak D call TRBD1 (6 bases). This TCR derives from a human donor in good health. The DNA for the CDR3 is TGTGCCTGGAGTCCGGGACACCGAAATGAAAAACTGTTTTTT. Its translation: CAWSPGHRNEKLFF.